The rows below give T cell receptor beta chains drawn from one sample of a study of blood T cell repertoires in COVID-19. Repertoires were generated with immunoSEQ multiplex PCR, while TCRdb's copy carries only in-frame clones and drops some. Found here are about 370,000 clones, roughly nine tenths of them singletons; the top ten hold roughly 0.86%. The specimen was PBMCs or T cells enriched from blood (not recorded which). The receptors here all came from a middle-aged woman who had been exposed to COVID-19. The CDR3 runs from the conserved cysteine through the conserved F or W. Fields, in order: V gene, J gene, CDR3 protein.

TRBV18	TRBJ1-2	CASSPTTGGDGYTF
TRBV30	TRBJ2-3	CAWSVGRASTDTQYF
TRBV2	TRBJ1-2	CASTNRGYGYTF
TRBV10-3	TRBJ2-3	CAISGQRQGASDTQYF
TRBV19	TRBJ2-7	CASSIVGQGSYEQYF
TRBV11-2	TRBJ1-1	CASSLVGGEGEAFF
TRBV11-3	TRBJ1-1	CASSLDAADKAFF
TRBV7-6	TRBJ1-6	CASSPHGERVNSPLHF
TRBV6-5	TRBJ2-7	CASSSLAGAWGEQYF
TRBV28	TRBJ2-7	CASSSPGTKAYEQYF
TRBV7-6	TRBJ1-3	CASSPGQGMGTGNTIYF
TRBV19	TRBJ2-3	CASREQGVADTQYF
TRBV19	TRBJ1-1	CASKDLTTESTEAFF
TRBV4-1	TRBJ1-5	CASSQQNNQPQHF
TRBV19	TRBJ1-5	CASSRQADQPQHF
TRBV2	TRBJ1-1	CASSEWAGQRAFF
TRBV5-4	TRBJ1-2	CASSSESTGDHGYTF
TRBV5-8	TRBJ1-5	CASSPDRGGNQPQHF
TRBV5-1	TRBJ1-2	CASSLLQGTYGYTF
TRBV4-1	TRBJ1-2	CASSQVARALNYGYTF
TRBV15	TRBJ1-2	CATSRPTGVSYGYTF
TRBV6-1	TRBJ2-1	CATAGGGSYNEQFF
TRBV30	TRBJ1-1	CAWSKGARTEAFF
TRBV30	TRBJ1-3	CAWRATGVGNTIYF
TRBV12-3/TRBV12-4	TRBJ1-5	CASRDRDQPQHF
TRBV29-1	TRBJ1-2	CSVPRGGAPNYGYTF
TRBV30	TRBJ1-6	CAWSGQGDSPLHF
TRBV12-5	TRBJ2-7	CASGLVVRGLYEQYF
TRBV3-1/TRBV3-2	TRBJ1-4	CASGARKLFF
TRBV5-4	TRBJ2-1	CASSPERRNYNEQFF
TRBV29-1	TRBJ1-1	CSGRKSGEAFF
TRBV19	TRBJ1-1	CASRIHGNTEAFF
TRBV7-2	TRBJ2-7	CASSPGRGSVEQYF
TRBV27	TRBJ2-7	CASSTTDRTGQYF
TRBV30	TRBJ1-2	CAWSVRRFRSGGSGYGYTF
TRBV11-2	TRBJ1-5	CASSLDYQPQHF
TRBV5-1	TRBJ1-1	CASSRETGYTEAFF
TRBV6-5	TRBJ2-5	CASRKGLAGEETQYF
TRBV19	TRBJ2-2	CASSIWRSPFSGELFF
TRBV5-1	TRBJ2-7	CASSYGPGQATYEQYF
TRBV14	TRBJ2-5	CASSQPLGLAGPTKETQYF
TRBV20-1	TRBJ1-2	CSASGQGPSYGYTF
TRBV15	TRBJ1-1	CATSRAGTEAPEAFF
TRBV2	TRBJ1-2	CASNLGQGGTNYGYTF
TRBV6-1	TRBJ1-5	CASSEARGANQPQHF
TRBV5-1	TRBJ2-5	CASSPTTSGGAGETQYF